The 17 T cell receptor beta chains given below trace back to one sample, sequenced in a study of cytomegalovirus exposure and HLA in healthy donors (TCRdb year 2017). Receptor libraries were prepared by the immunoSEQ multiplex PCR assay. For the multiplex PCR, a mixture combining 60 forward primers for TCR Vbeta segments and 13 reverse primers for TCR Jbeta segments was used. Sourced from immuneACCESS, this table was stored by TCRdb with only in-frame sequences that have V and J called. A share of the clones is absent; for the studies checked, an unresolved V gene accounts for under half, and the remainder has no known explanation. Present in this sample are about 96,000 clones, about four fifths of which were seen just once. The top ten hold roughly 3% of the sample. The specimen was PBMCs. The receptors shown here come from a female donor in good health and CMV-seropositive.

This clone came up once. This chain connects TRBV9 to TRBJ1-6, with D possibly TRBD1 on 5 matching bases. This CDR3 region has 15 residues. Trimming took off 3 bases at V and 4 bases at J, with 11 bases between the two ends. Germline V gene data show CDR1 as SGDLS and CDR2 as YYNGEE. The CDR3 coding sequence is TGTGCCAGCAGCGGAAGCGACAGTTATAATTCACCCCTCCACTTT. Translation gives CASSGSDSYNSPLHF. The full variable domain, rest sourced from reference TRBV9 and TRBJ1-6, is DSGVTQTPKHLITATGQRVTLRCSPRSGDLSVYWYQQSLDQGLQFLIQYYNGEERAKGNILERFSAQQFPDLHSELNLSSLELGDSALYFCASSGSDSYNSPLHFGNGTRLTVT.

This chain connects TRBV7-2 to TRBJ2-7; TRBD2 aligns across 10 bases. The CDR3 is made up of 15 amino acids. Germline CDR1 SGHTA, CDR2 FQGNSA. V lost 5 bases and J lost 0; bases outside the gene matches: 4. The CDR3 protein is CASSGSGGNSYEQYF. The CDR3 DNA follows: TGTGCCAGCAGCGGTAGCGGGGGGAACTCCTACGAGCAGTACTTC.

This sequence joins TRBV4-2 and TRBJ1-5, with D unresolved. The CDR3 extends over 15 amino acids. Germline V lookup: CDR1 LGHNA, CDR2 YNFKEQ. V was clipped by 0 bases and J by 6 bases, with 12 bases between them. DNA for the CDR3: TGTGCCAGCAGCCAAGATATAGGGAGAGCTCAGCCCCAGCATTTT. It yields the protein CASSQDIGRAQPQHF.

The rearrangement uses TRBV29-1 and TRBJ2-7; 7 nucleotides line up with TRBD2. The CDR3 runs to 15 residues. The germline V gene encodes CDR1 SQVTM and CDR2 ANQGSEA. The J segment lost 8 bases and the V segment lost 8 bases, leaving 21 bases of the junction unmatched. This chain's CDR3 is CSFGGQGGPPHKQYF. DNA for the CDR3: TGCAGCTTCGGGGGTCAGGGAGGGCCTCCCCACAAGCAGTACTTC.

The chain has TRBV5-4 and TRBJ2-7, with a possible D match to TRBD2 (7 bases). The CDR3 consists of 13 residues. Per germline, CDR1 SGHNT and CDR2 YYREEE (reference sequence). Trimming shortened V by 4 bases and J by 7 bases, and 15 bases separated the two germline ends. CDR3 coding DNA: TGTGCCAGCAGCCAAACGGGGGGCGGGGAGCAGTACTTC. Encoded protein: CASSQTGGGEQYF.

The gene calls are TRBV4-2 and TRBJ2-7, with unresolved D. V was shortened by 1 base and J by 1 base, with 14 bases between the two germline ends. This CDR3 spans 16 amino acids. CDR1 and CDR2 from the germline V gene are LGHNA and YNFKEQ. The CDR3 loop is CASSQGGGDSSYEQYF. Here the CDR3 DNA reads TGTGCCAGCAGCCAAGGAGGCGGAGACTCATCCTACGAGCAGTACTTC.

This rearrangement joins TRBV28 to TRBJ1-2; 7 bases align to TRBD1. CDR3 size: 13 residues. V shed 6 bases, J shed 8 bases, and the junction held 9 bases outside the gene matches. Germline values: CDR1 MDHEN, CDR2 SYDVKM. CDR3 loop: CASSRQGYQGYTF. The CDR3 DNA follows: TGTGCCAGCAGCCGACAGGGATACCAAGGCTACACCTTC.

This clone was picked up one time. The rearrangement links TRBV5-6 to TRBJ2-5, with 10 nucleotides matching TRBD2. The tail of the sequence fits TRBJ2-7 better, so the J call may be wrong. Germline V CDR1 and CDR2: SGHDT, YYEEEE. This CDR3 spans 14 amino acids. DNA of the CDR3: TGTGCCAGCAGCTCCCTAGCGGGAGTAGCCGAGCAGTACTTC. Protein sequence: CASSSLAGVAEQYF.

The sample holds a few counts of this clone. J is TRBJ2-2 and V is TRBV7-9; D uncertain. Trimming stripped 0 bases from V and 6 bases from J, with 14 bases between. CDR1 is SEHNR, CDR2 FQNEAQ, per germline (reference sequence). This CDR3 contains 16 residues. As DNA, the CDR3 is TGTGCCAGCAGCTTAGCGAGGCTGGCTCGGCCCGGGGAGCTGTTTTTT. Translated, it gives CASSLARLARPGELFF.

The chain uses TRBV25-1 and TRBJ1-4; 9 positions agree with TRBD1. Per the germline V gene, CDR1 is MGHDK and CDR2 is SYGVNS. After removal of 5 bases from V and 5 bases from J, the junction contained 6 bases not matched to a gene. This CDR3 comprises 15 residues. The CDR3 DNA reads TGTGCCAGCAGTTCACGGGACAGGGTAAATGAAAAACTGTTTTTT. This sequence encodes CASSSRDRVNEKLFF.

The chain recombines TRBV29-1 with TRBJ1-4; 10 positions match TRBD1. Losses at the gene ends were 4 bases for V and 8 bases for J; bases not matched to a gene: 7. This CDR3 has 14 residues. CDR1 SQVTM and CDR2 ANQGSEA come from the germline V gene. The CDR3 is CSVGDRGRGEKLFF. The CDR3 region has the DNA TGCAGCGTTGGAGACAGGGGGCGCGGGGAAAAACTGTTTTTT.

The V and J genes are TRBV11-2 and TRBJ2-5; TRBD1 aligns across 8 bases. CDR3 length: 15 amino acids. Looked up from germline, CDR1 is SGHAT and CDR2 is FQNNGV. The V gene end was trimmed by 1 base and the J gene end by 6 bases; junction bases not matched to a gene: 7. The CDR3 coding sequence is TGTGCCAGCAGCTTAGCCTCAGGGGGCGCGCAGACCCAGTACTTC. Translation gives CASSLASGGAQTQYF.

This rearrangement joins TRBV7-6 to TRBJ2-7; 7 nucleotides agree with TRBD2. Trimming removed 5 bases from V and 1 base from J; junction bases left unmatched: 14. The CDR3 is 17 residues long. CDR1 and CDR2 from the germline V gene are SGHVS and FNYEAQ. The CDR3: CASSLGSPAGPSYEQYF. CDR3 DNA: TGTGCCAGCAGCCTGGGGTCTCCAGCGGGGCCTTCCTACGAGCAGTACTTC.

V gene TRBV7-2 combines with J gene TRBJ1-2; D not resolved. The germline V gene has CDR1 SGHTA and CDR2 FQGNSA. This CDR3 comprises 15 residues. Trimming cost V 4 bases and J 3 bases, with 15 bases left between them. This CDR3 is CASSSSGVQYYGYTF. In nucleotides, the CDR3 is TGTGCCAGCAGCTCCTCCGGAGTACAATACTATGGCTACACCTTC. The whole variable domain, remainder taken from reference TRBV7-2 and TRBJ1-2, is GAGVSQSPSNKVTEKGKDVELRCDPISGHTALYWYRQSLGQGLEFLIYFQGNSAPDKSGLPSDRFSAERTGGSVSTLTIQRTQQEDSAVYLCASSSSGVQYYGYTFGSGTRLTVV.

The rearrangement uses TRBV4-3 and TRBJ2-2; the D gene is possibly TRBD1 (6 bases). The CDR3 has 18 amino acids. Germline V gene sequence: CDR1 LGHNA, CDR2 YSLEER. V lost 2 bases and J lost 5, with 21 bases in between. The chain's CDR3 is CASSQSVRGLVRTGELFF. The CDR3, as DNA: TGCGCCAGCAGCCAATCGGTCAGGGGTTTAGTGAGGACCGGGGAGCTGTTTTTT.

The chain is built from TRBV6-4 and TRBJ2-3; 11 bases fit TRBD2. Trimming took 6 bases from V and 4 from J; bases not matched to a gene: 9. Germline CDR1 MRHNA, CDR2 SNTAGT. There are 16 residues in the CDR3. In DNA form, the CDR3 reads TGTGCCAGCAGCCTCGCTAGCGGGGGGAGCGCAGATACGCAGTATTTT. It encodes CASSLASGGSADTQYF.

The genes are TRBV15 and TRBJ1-1, with D perhaps TRBD1 (5 bases). Germline CDR1 LNHNV, CDR2 YYDKDF (reference sequence). With 0 bases removed from V and 0 bases from J, the gap between germline ends came to 8 bases. The CDR3 has 15 amino acids. The CDR3 DNA reads as TGTGCCACCAGCAGAGATCGGGGGTTGAACACTGAAGCTTTCTTT. Protein: CATSRDRGLNTEAFF. Full variable domain (rest looked up from reference TRBV15 and TRBJ1-1): DAMVIQNPRYQVTQFGKPVTLSCSQTLNHNVMYWYQQKSSQAPKLLFHYYDKDFNNEADTPDNFQSRRPNTSFCFLDIRSPGLGDTAMYLCATSRDRGLNTEAFFGQGTRLTVV.